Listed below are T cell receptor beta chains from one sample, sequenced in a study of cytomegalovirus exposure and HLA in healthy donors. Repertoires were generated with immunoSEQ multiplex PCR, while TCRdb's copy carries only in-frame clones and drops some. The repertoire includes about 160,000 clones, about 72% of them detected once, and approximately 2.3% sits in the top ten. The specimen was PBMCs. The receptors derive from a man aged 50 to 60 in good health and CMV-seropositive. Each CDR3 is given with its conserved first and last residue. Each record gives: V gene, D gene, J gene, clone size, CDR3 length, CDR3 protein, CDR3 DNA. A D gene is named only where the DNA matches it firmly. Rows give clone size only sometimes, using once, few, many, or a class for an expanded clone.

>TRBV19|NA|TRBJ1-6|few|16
CASSISPSSYNSPLHF
TGTGCCAGTAGTATCTCGCCGAGCTCCTATAATTCACCCCTCCACTTT
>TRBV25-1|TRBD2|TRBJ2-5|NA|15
CASSEGRVVGETQYF
TGTGCCAGCAGTGAAGGGAGGGTGGTGGGGGAGACCCAGTACTTC
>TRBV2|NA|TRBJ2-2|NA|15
CASSEIGGNTGELFF
TGTGCCAGCAGTGAAATTGGAGGGAACACCGGGGAGCTGTTTTTT
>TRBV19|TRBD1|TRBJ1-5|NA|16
CASSGPGQGSNQPQHF
TGTGCCAGTAGTGGGCCGGGACAGGGTAGCAATCAGCCCCAGCATTTT
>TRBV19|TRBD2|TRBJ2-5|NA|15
CASSNGGGRQETQYF
TGTGCCAGTAGTAACGGGGGGGGCCGACAAGAGACCCAGTACTTC
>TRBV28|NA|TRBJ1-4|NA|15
CASSLFGATNEKLFF
TGTGCCAGCAGTTTATTTGGAGCAACTAATGAAAAACTGTTTTTT
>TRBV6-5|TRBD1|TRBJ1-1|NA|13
CASTEQGTTEAFF
TGTGCCAGCACCGAACAGGGGACCACTGAAGCCTTCTTT
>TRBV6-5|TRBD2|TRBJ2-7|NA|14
CASSYGGGAWEQYF
TGTGCCAGCAGTTATGGCGGGGGGGCCTGGGAGCAGTACTTC
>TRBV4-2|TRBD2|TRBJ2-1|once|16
CASSLARLASYNEQFF
TGTGCCAGCAGCCTCGCTAGACTAGCGTCCTACAATGAGCAGTTCTTC
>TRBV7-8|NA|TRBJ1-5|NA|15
CASSNTGISNQPQHF
TGTGCCAGCAGCAACACAGGAATTAGCAATCAGCCCCAGCATTTT
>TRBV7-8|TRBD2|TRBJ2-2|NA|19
CASSLASPVAGGLNGELFF
TGTGCCAGCAGCTTAGCATCCCCGGTAGCGGGGGGGTTGAACGGGGAGCTGTTTTTT
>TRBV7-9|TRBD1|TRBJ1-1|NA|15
CASSLLEQGATEAFF
TGTGCCAGCAGCTTACTAGAACAGGGGGCAACTGAAGCTTTCTTT
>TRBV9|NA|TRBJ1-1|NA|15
CASSATGIANTEAFF
TGTGCCAGCAGCGCTACAGGGATCGCGAACACTGAAGCTTTCTTT
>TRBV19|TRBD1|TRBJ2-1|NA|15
CASRSGTGRYNEQFF
TGTGCCAGTAGATCCGGGACAGGGCGTTACAATGAGCAGTTCTTC
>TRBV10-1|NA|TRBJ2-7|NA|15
CASSDQGPSSYEQYF
TGCGCCAGCAGTGATCAGGGTCCGTCTTCCTACGAGCAGTACTTC
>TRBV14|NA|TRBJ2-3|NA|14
CASSQGQITDTQYF
TGTGCCAGCAGCCAAGGGCAGATCACAGATACGCAGTATTTT
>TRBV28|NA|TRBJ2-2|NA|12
CASSLVEVELFF
TGTGCCAGCAGTTTAGTAGAGGTGGAGCTGTTTTTT
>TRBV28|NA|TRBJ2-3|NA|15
CASSLYAGSTDTQYF
TGTGCCAGCAGTTTATATGCAGGGAGCACAGATACGCAGTATTTT
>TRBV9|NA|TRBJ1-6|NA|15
CASSVTPLTDSPLHF
TGTGCCAGCAGCGTAACACCCCTGACTGATTCACCCCTCCACTTT
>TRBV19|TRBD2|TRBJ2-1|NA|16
CASTSGAAENYNEQFF
TGTGCCAGCACAAGCGGGGCCGCAGAAAATTACAATGAGCAGTTCTTC
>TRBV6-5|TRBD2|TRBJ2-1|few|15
CASSVSGGGYNEQFF
TGTGCCAGCAGTGTTAGCGGGGGAGGTTACAATGAGCAGTTCTTC
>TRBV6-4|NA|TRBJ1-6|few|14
CASSDSPGNSPLHF
TGTGCCAGCAGTGACTCGCCGGGGAATTCACCCCTCCACTTT
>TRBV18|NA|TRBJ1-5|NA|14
CASSPRRSNQPQHF
TGTGCCAGCTCACCAAGGAGAAGCAATCAGCCCCAGCATTTT
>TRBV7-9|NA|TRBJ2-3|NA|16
CASSLAATGSTDTQYF
TGTGCCAGCAGCTTAGCGGCGACAGGTAGCACAGATACGCAGTATTTT
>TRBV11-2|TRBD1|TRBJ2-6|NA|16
CASRLGGGEGANVLTF
TGTGCCAGCAGGTTAGGGGGCGGTGAGGGGGCCAACGTCCTGACTTTC
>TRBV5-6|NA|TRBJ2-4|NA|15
CASSSRSLAKNIQYF
TGTGCCAGCAGCTCCCGTAGTCTAGCCAAAAACATTCAGTACTTC
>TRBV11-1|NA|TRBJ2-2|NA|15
CASSPDRRGTGELFF
TGTGCCAGCAGCCCGGACAGACGTGGGACCGGGGAGCTGTTTTTT
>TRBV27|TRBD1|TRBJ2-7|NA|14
CASSPSTGGNEQYF
TGTGCCAGCAGTCCATCGACAGGGGGCAACGAGCAGTACTTC
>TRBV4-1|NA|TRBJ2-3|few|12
CASSQGQDTQYF
TGCGCCAGCAGCCAAGGACAAGATACGCAGTATTTT
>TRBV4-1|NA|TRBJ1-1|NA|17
CASSQIGRGTGGTEAFF
TGCGCCAGCAGCCAAATAGGGCGCGGGACCGGGGGCACTGAAGCTTTCTTT
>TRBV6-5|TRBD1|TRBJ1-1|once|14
CASTRQGQGTEAFF
TGTGCCAGCACGCGACAGGGCCAGGGCACTGAAGCTTTCTTT
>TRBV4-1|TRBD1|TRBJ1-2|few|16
CASSQDETGGRYGYTF
TGCGCCAGCAGCCAAGATGAGACAGGGGGCCGCTATGGCTACACCTTC
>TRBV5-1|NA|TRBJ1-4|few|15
CASKETTATNEKLFF
TGCGCCAGCAAGGAAACGACTGCAACTAATGAAAAACTGTTTTTT
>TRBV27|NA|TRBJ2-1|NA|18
CASSLTRFSITSYNEQFF
TGTGCCAGCAGTCTGACTAGATTTAGTATCACCTCCTACAATGAGCAGTTCTTC
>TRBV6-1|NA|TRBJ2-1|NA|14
CASSEAAGLDEQFF
TGTGCCAGCAGTGAAGCAGCAGGGCTCGATGAGCAGTTCTTC
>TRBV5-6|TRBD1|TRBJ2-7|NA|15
CASSLAGTALLEQYF
TGTGCCAGCAGCTTGGCGGGGACAGCCCTATTGGAGCAGTACTTC
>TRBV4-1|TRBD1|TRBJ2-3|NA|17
CASSQNVDRGSTDTQYF
TGCGCCAGCAGCCAAAACGTGGACAGGGGAAGCACAGATACGCAGTATTTT
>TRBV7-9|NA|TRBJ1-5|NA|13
CASSWTENQPQHF
TGTGCCAGCAGCTGGACAGAAAATCAGCCCCAGCATTTT
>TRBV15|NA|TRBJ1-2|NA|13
CATSTAGNYGYTF
TGTGCCACCAGTACGGCAGGGAACTATGGCTACACCTTC
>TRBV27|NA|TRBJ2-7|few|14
CASSPSDGYYEQYF
TGTGCCAGCAGTCCCTCCGACGGGTACTACGAGCAGTACTTC
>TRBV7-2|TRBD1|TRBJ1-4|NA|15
CASSLQTGGYEKLFF
TGTGCCAGCAGCCTACAGACAGGGGGATATGAAAAACTGTTTTTT
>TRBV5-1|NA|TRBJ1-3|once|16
CASSLLNQGSGNTIYF
TGCGCCAGCTCTTTACTCAACCAGGGGTCTGGAAACACCATATATTTT
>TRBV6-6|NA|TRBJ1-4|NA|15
CASKDYVKEGEKLFF
TGTGCCAGCAAGGATTATGTTAAGGAGGGTGAAAAACTGTTTTTT
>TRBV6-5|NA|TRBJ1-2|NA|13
CASSTTGLGGYTF
TGTGCCAGCAGTACCACAGGGTTAGGCGGCTACACCTTC
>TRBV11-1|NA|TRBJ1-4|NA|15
CASSLGGQLNEKLFF
TGTGCCAGCAGCTTAGGAGGACAGCTTAATGAAAAACTGTTTTTT
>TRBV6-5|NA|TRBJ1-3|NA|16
CASSYSGQGPGNTIYF
TGTGCCAGCAGTTACTCGGGGCAGGGGCCCGGAAACACCATATATTTT
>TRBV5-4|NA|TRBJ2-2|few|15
CASNPTDPNTGELFF
TGTGCCAGCAATCCGACTGACCCGAACACCGGGGAGCTGTTTTTT
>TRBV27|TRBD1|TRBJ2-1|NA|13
CASSFPTGGEQFF
TGTGCCAGCAGTTTTCCTACAGGGGGTGAGCAGTTCTTC
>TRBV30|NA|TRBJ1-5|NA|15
CAWSTGVYSNQPQHF
TGTGCCTGGAGTACAGGTGTTTATAGCAATCAGCCCCAGCATTTT
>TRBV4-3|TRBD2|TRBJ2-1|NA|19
CASSLGPFGAGGRGNEQFF
TGCGCCAGCAGCCTCGGGCCTTTCGGAGCGGGGGGGCGTGGCAATGAGCAGTTCTTC
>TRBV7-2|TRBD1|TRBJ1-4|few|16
CASSFTGTGSNEKLFF
TGTGCCAGCAGTTTCACCGGGACAGGGTCTAATGAAAAACTGTTTTTT
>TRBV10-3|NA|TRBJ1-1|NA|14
CAISVGGERTEAFF
TGTGCCATCAGTGTAGGGGGAGAGAGAACTGAAGCTTTCTTT
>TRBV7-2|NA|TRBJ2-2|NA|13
CASRGVYTGELFF
TGTGCCAGCAGAGGGGTTTACACCGGGGAGCTGTTTTTT
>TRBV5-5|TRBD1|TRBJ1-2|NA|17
CASSLGTGGLGHYGYTF
TGTGCCAGCAGCTTGGGGACAGGGGGCCTAGGCCACTATGGCTACACCTTC
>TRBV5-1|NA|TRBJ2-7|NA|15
CASSFAGQSLYEQYF
TGCGCCAGCAGCTTCGCAGGACAGAGCTTGTACGAGCAGTACTTC
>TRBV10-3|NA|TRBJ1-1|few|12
CAIRQGNTEAFF
TGTGCCATCAGGCAGGGGAACACTGAAGCTTTCTTT
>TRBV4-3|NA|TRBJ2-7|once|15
CASSQDVGGGYEQYF
TGCGCCAGCAGCCAAGATGTGGGGGGAGGTTACGAGCAGTACTTC
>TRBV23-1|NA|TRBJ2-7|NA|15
CATGRLDSGFYEQYF
TGCGCCACAGGACGCCTGGACAGCGGTTTCTACGAGCAGTACTTC
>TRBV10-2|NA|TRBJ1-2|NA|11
CASRSNYGYTF
TGCGCCAGCAGGTCGAACTATGGCTACACCTTC
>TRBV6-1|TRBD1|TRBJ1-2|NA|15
CASTWDRASNYGYTF
TGTGCCAGCACTTGGGACAGGGCTTCTAACTATGGCTACACCTTC